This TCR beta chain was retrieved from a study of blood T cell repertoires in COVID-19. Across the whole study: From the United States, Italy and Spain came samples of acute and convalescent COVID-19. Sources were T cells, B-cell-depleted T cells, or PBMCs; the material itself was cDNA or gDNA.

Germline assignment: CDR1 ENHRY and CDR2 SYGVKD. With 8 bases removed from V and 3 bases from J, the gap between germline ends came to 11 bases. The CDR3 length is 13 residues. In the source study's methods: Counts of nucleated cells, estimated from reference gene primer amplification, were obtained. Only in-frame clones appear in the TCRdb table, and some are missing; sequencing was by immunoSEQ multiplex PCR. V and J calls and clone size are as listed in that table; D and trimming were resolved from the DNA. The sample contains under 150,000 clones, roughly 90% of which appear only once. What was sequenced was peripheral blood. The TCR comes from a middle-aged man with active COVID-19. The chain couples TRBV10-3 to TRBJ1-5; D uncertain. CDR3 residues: CAIAEGTNQPQHF. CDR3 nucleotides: TGTGCCATCGCTGAGGGAACCAATCAGCCCCAGCATTTT.